Each of the 31 T cell receptor beta chains below was sequenced from the same sample in a study of shared clonotypes between healthy human individuals. TCRdb's copy holds only in-frame clones and misses some; the assay was immunoSEQ multiplex PCR. Here the sample spans about 600,000 clones, roughly four fifths being singletons. The sample was PBMCs. These receptors were obtained from a woman aged 40 to 55 in good health. Some clones in this sample may be carry-over from other donors' samples.

This clone was seen a few times. The chain recombines TRBV19 with TRBJ2-3, with D perhaps given as TRBD1 or TRBD2 (5 bases each). CDR1 LNHDA and CDR2 SQIVND come from the germline V gene (reference sequence). The CDR3 consists of 13 residues. Trimming took 6 bases from V and 7 from J, leaving 14 bases between them. The CDR3 DNA reads TGTGCCAGTAGCCAGAAGAGGGGCTATACGCAGTATTTT. Its protein is CASSQKRGYTQYF.

This clone has a handful of counts. The chain carries TRBV7-3 and TRBJ2-2, with D possibly being TRBD2 (6 bases). The germline CDR1 and CDR2 sequences are SGHTA and FQGTGA. Trimming stripped 5 bases from V and 3 bases from J, with 16 bases between. This CDR3 contains 16 residues. The DNA of the CDR3 is TGTGCCAGCAGCCCCCGAGGGGACTTTTACACCGGGGAGCTGTTTTTT. This gives the protein CASSPRGDFYTGELFF.

This clone was counted only a few times. The chain uses TRBV7-2 and TRBJ2-5; 8 positions agree with TRBD1. After removal of 2 bases from V and 2 bases from J, the junction contained 4 bases not matched to a gene. This CDR3 is 15 amino acids long. Germline values: CDR1 SGHTA, CDR2 FQGNSA. The CDR3 DNA reads as TGTGCCAGCAGCTTATCCAGGGGGCAACAAGAGACCCAGTACTTC. Translated: CASSLSRGQQETQYF.

The genes are TRBV19 and TRBJ1-1; the D is unclear. CDR1 is LNHDA and CDR2 is SQIVND in the germline V gene (reference sequence). V lost 6 bases, J lost 1 base, and 12 bases lay in between. This CDR3 spans 14 amino acids. CDR3 region: CASRRGPQNTEAFF. Written as DNA, the CDR3 is TGTGCCAGTAGGCGAGGACCGCAGAACACTGAAGCTTTCTTT.

V usage is TRBV15 and J usage is TRBJ2-1, with TRBD2 matching 9 bases. In germline, CDR1 is LNHNV, CDR2 YYDKDF (reference sequence). Trimming cost V 1 base and J 7 bases; bases outside gene matches: 8. CDR3 length: 16 residues. As DNA, the CDR3 is TGTGCCACCAGCAGAGGCCTAGCGGGATTAGGTAATGAGCAGTTCTTC. This codes for CATSRGLAGLGNEQFF.

The chain is built from TRBV10-3 and TRBJ2-1; TRBD2 aligns across 8 bases. Unmatched junction bases numbered 10, after V lost 0 bases and J lost 3 bases. Germline V lookup: CDR1 ENHRY, CDR2 SYGVKD. The CDR3 loop spans 18 amino acids. The CDR3: CAISESGREGPNYNEQFF. CDR3 bases: TGTGCCATCAGTGAGTCGGGACGGGAGGGCCCCAACTACAATGAGCAGTTCTTC.

The V gene is TRBV5-4, the J gene TRBJ1-5; maybe TRBD1 (5 bases). This CDR3 comprises 14 residues. Germline CDR1 and CDR2: SGHNT and YYREEE (reference sequence). The V end lost 0 bases, the J end lost 6 bases, and 10 bases lay between the germline ends. The CDR3 coding sequence is TGTGCCAGCAGCTTGGGGGGGACTGCTCAGCCCCAGCATTTT. Amino acids: CASSLGGTAQPQHF.

The V and J genes are TRBV5-1 and TRBJ1-1; 8 bases line up with TRBD1. CDR1 SGHRS and CDR2 YFSETQ come from the germline V gene. V gave up 3 bases and J gave up 5 bases; unmatched junction bases: 9. This CDR3 has 15 residues. The CDR3 sequence: CASSSRQGAGTEAFF. CDR3 bases: TGCGCCAGCAGCTCAAGGCAGGGGGCAGGGACTGAAGCTTTCTTT.

Of note for this clone: This sequence is one base from a far larger clone and is likely a read error. The chain has TRBV4-2 and TRBJ2-2, with TRBD1 as a possible D gene (5 bases). Germline values: CDR1 LGHNA, CDR2 YNFKEQ. This CDR3 comprises 15 residues. V lost 0 bases and J lost 3, with 8 bases in between. DNA of the CDR3: TGTGCCAGCAGCCAAGAAGAAGGGGACACCGGGGAGCTGTTTTTT. This codes for CASSQEEGDTGELFF.

The chain employs TRBV15 and TRBJ2-7, with D unclear. Per germline, CDR1 LNHNV and CDR2 YYDKDF (reference sequence). There are 14 residues in the CDR3. Trimming cost V 1 base and J 7 bases, with 14 bases left between them. CDR3 bases: TGTGCCACCAGCAGAGGAACAGCGATCGAGGAGCAGTACTTC. Residues: CATSRGTAIEEQYF.

The sample holds one count of this clone. The chain carries TRBV5-4 and TRBJ2-3, with unresolved D. Germline V lookup: CDR1 SGHNT, CDR2 YYREEE (reference sequence). The CDR3 has 15 residues. Trimming removed 4 bases at V and 0 bases at J, with 12 bases between. This CDR3 is CASSLTLESTDTQYF. The DNA of the CDR3 is TGTGCCAGCAGCCTCACACTCGAAAGCACAGATACGCAGTATTTT.

This chain uses TRBV6-1 with TRBJ2-5, with 7 bases fitting TRBD2. The CDR3 consists of 14 residues. The ends lost 7 bases at V and 5 bases at J; junction bases unmatched: 10. Germline V gene lookup returns CDR1 MNHNS and CDR2 SASEGT. The CDR3 coding sequence is TGTGCCAGCACCAGGCGGGAGTTATGGGAGACCCAGTACTTC. This sequence encodes CASTRRELWETQYF.

This chain connects TRBV6-1 to TRBJ2-1; the D gene is possibly TRBD2 (5 bases). This CDR3 has 15 residues. V was clipped by 7 bases and J by 8 bases, with 21 bases between them. In germline, CDR1 is MNHNS, CDR2 SASEGT. The CDR3 DNA follows: TGTGCCAGCACGAGGTGGGAGTGGGCTCGGGATGAGCAGTTCTTC. Translated: CASTRWEWARDEQFF.

The genes are TRBV18 and TRBJ1-5; D is perhaps TRBD1 (5 bases). Trimming took 3 bases from V and 5 from J, leaving 11 bases between them. The CDR3 runs 14 residues. In germline, CDR1 is KGHSH, CDR2 LQKENI. CDR3 coding DNA: TGTGCCAGCTCACCGGGACCGACCTATCAGCCCCAGCATTTT. It encodes CASSPGPTYQPQHF.

The chain combines TRBV19 with TRBJ1-1; the D is unclear. The CDR3 contains 13 residues. Germline-derived CDR1 and CDR2 are LNHDA and SQIVND (reference sequence). V lost 4 bases and J lost 2, with 8 bases in between. The CDR3 loop is CASSKALNTEAFF. The CDR3 DNA sequence: TGTGCCAGTAGTAAAGCCCTAAACACTGAAGCTTTCTTT. Filled out from reference TRBV19 and TRBJ1-1, the complete variable domain reads DGGITQSPKYLFRKEGQNVTLSCEQNLNHDAMYWYRQDPGQGLRLIYYSQIVNDFQKGDIAEGYSVSREKKESFPLTVTSAQKNPTAFYLCASSKALNTEAFFGQGTRLTVV.

A word on this clone: The germline gene is not matched at one end of the junction; a read error may be the cause. This sequence joins TRBV28 and TRBJ1-2; 8 nucleotides line up with TRBD1. This CDR3 region has 13 residues. Germline lookup yields CDR1 MDHEN and CDR2 SYDVKM. CDR3 amino acids: CASSFPLQGGHFF. The DNA of the CDR3 is TGTGCCAGCAGTTTCCCCCTACAGGGGGGCCACTTCTTC.

V usage is TRBV7-9 and J usage is TRBJ2-7; the match to TRBD2 covers 8 bases. The CDR3 runs to 16 residues. With 1 base clipped from V and 7 bases from J, the junction kept 12 bases outside the gene matches. Germline V CDR1 and CDR2: SEHNR, FQNEAQ (reference sequence). CDR3 loop: CASSLGRLAREGEQYF. CDR3 DNA: TGTGCCAGCAGCTTAGGGAGACTAGCGCGGGAAGGAGAGCAGTACTTC. The whole variable domain, remainder taken from reference TRBV7-9 and TRBJ2-7, is DTGVSQNPRHKITKRGQNVTFRCDPISEHNRLYWYRQTLGQGPEFLTYFQNEAQLEKSRLLSDRFSAERPKGSFSTLEIQRTEQGDSAMYLCASSLGRLAREGEQYFGPGTRLTVT.

V usage is TRBV7-2 and J usage is TRBJ2-3; TRBD2 matches 7 bases. V shed 5 bases and J 6 bases; nucleotides not matched to a gene: 5. The CDR3 consists of 13 residues. CDR1 and CDR2 from the germline V gene are SGHTA and FQGNSA. CDR3: CASSLGGEDTQYF. CDR3 in DNA: TGTGCCAGCAGCCTTGGGGGGGAGGATACGCAGTATTTT.

The chain combines TRBV4-1 with TRBJ2-5; D not certain. With 4 bases removed from V and 5 bases from J, the gap between germline ends came to 14 bases. Per germline, CDR1 MGHRA and CDR2 YSYEKL. The CDR3 extends over 14 amino acids. The CDR3 DNA sequence: TGCGCCAGCAGCCCTAAGGCTGGAGTGGAGACCCAGTACTTC. Its translation is CASSPKAGVETQYF.

The chain couples TRBV7-2 to TRBJ2-5, with TRBD1 matching 8 bases. This CDR3 is built from 14 residues. With V trimmed by 3 bases and J by 4 bases, 4 bases remained unmatched. Per the germline V gene, CDR1 is SGHTA and CDR2 is FQGNSA. CDR3 in DNA: TGTGCCAGCAGCTTCGGACAGGGCGGAGAGACCCAGTACTTC. Its translation is CASSFGQGGETQYF.

This clone was observed a handful of times. V usage is TRBV11-3 and J usage is TRBJ2-1, with no clear D. V was trimmed by 5 bases and J by 4 bases, leaving 9 bases between them. There are 13 residues in the CDR3. Germline assignment: CDR1 SGHNT and CDR2 YENEEA. In nucleotides, the CDR3 is TGTGCCAGCAGCAGGAATCTGTACAATGAGCAGTTCTTC. Translation gives CASSRNLYNEQFF.

The rearrangement links TRBV7-3 to TRBJ2-1, with D possibly matching TRBD2 (5 bases). Trimming stripped 8 bases from V and 5 bases from J, with 19 bases between. From germline, CDR1 is SGHTA and CDR2 FQGTGA. The CDR3 sequence is 15 residues long. The chain's CDR3 is CASRPAGERNNEQFF. DNA for the CDR3: TGTGCCAGCCGCCCAGCCGGGGAAAGGAACAATGAGCAGTTCTTC.

V is TRBV18 and J is TRBJ2-7; 10 bases fit TRBD2. The CDR3 contains 15 residues. Germline trimming cut 4 bases from V and 2 bases from J; bases unmatched to any gene: 5. CDR1 and CDR2 (germline): KGHSH, LQKENI. Here the CDR3 reads CASSRGLAKTYEQYF. The CDR3 bases are TGTGCCAGCTCACGGGGACTAGCGAAAACCTACGAGCAGTACTTC.

The rearrangement links TRBV30 to TRBJ2-3; D might be TRBD2 (7 bases). Germline CDR1 is GTSNPN and CDR2 is SVGIG (reference sequence). The ends were cut back, 3 bases at V and 6 bases at J, with 16 bases in the middle. The CDR3 covers 14 residues. CDR3 sequence (DNA): TGTGCCTGGAGCCTAGGGGGAGGGTCGGATACGCAGTATTTT. Translation: CAWSLGGGSDTQYF.

About this clone itself: This may be a read error, as it is one base from a much larger clone. The same CDR3 can be traced to other DNA sequences in this sample. This chain joins TRBV18 and TRBJ2-7; 7 bases are shared with TRBD1. CDR1 and CDR2 from the germline V gene are KGHSH and LQKENI. This CDR3 comprises 14 residues. With 5 bases clipped from V and 5 bases from J, the junction kept 9 bases outside the gene matches. DNA for the CDR3: TGTGCCAGCTCAGCTGGACAGGAGTTCGACGAGCAGTACTTC. It encodes CASSAGQEFDEQYF.

This rearrangement joins TRBV28 to TRBJ2-1; D may be TRBD1 or TRBD2 (5 bases each). Trimming stripped 2 bases from V and 9 bases from J, with 11 bases between. Germline V gene sequence: CDR1 MDHEN, CDR2 SYDVKM. The CDR3 runs to 13 residues. CDR3 DNA: TGTGCCAGCAGTTTACCTGAAGGGACTGAGCAGTTCTTC. Translating it yields CASSLPEGTEQFF.

The chain combines TRBV7-2 with TRBJ1-1, with D unresolved. Germline-derived CDR1 and CDR2 are SGHTA and FQGNSA. Trimming cost V 1 base and J 6 bases, with 9 bases left between them. There are 13 residues in the CDR3. The CDR3 reads CASSLVSDAEAFF. CDR3 DNA: TGTGCCAGCAGCTTAGTGTCCGACGCTGAAGCTTTCTTT.

The table lists this clone with a few counts. The genes are TRBV5-4 and TRBJ1-1, with D tentatively TRBD1 (6 bases). CDR1 is SGHNT and CDR2 is YYREEE in the germline V gene (reference sequence). Trimming removed 4 bases at V and 8 bases at J, with 12 bases between. The CDR3 is made up of 12 amino acids. The CDR3 protein is CASSRQTGEAFF. The CDR3, as DNA: TGTGCCAGCAGCAGACAGACAGGAGAAGCTTTCTTT.

The chain has TRBV5-4 and TRBJ2-1; TRBD2 agrees at 11 bases. The CDR3 covers 16 residues. Unmatched junction bases numbered 8, after V lost 0 bases and J lost 9 bases. Looked up from germline, CDR1 is SGHNT and CDR2 is YYREEE (reference sequence). The CDR3 nucleotides read TGTGCCAGCAGCTTGGCCTTAGCGGGAGGGCCCTTTGAGCAGTTCTTC. Protein sequence: CASSLALAGGPFEQFF.

The chain joins TRBV4-1 to TRBJ2-1, with 9 bases identical to TRBD2. The length of the CDR3 is 16 residues. Germline assignment: CDR1 MGHRA and CDR2 YSYEKL. After removal of 3 bases from V and 1 base from J, the junction contained 4 bases not matched to a gene. Written as DNA, the CDR3 is TGCGCCAGCAGCCAGGGTAGCGGGAGATCCTACAATGAGCAGTTCTTC. This encodes CASSQGSGRSYNEQFF.

The chain recombines TRBV7-6 with TRBJ2-7; tentative D call: TRBD1 (5 bases). Trimming took off 5 bases at V and 4 bases at J, with 12 bases between the two ends. The CDR3 has 13 amino acids. Per the germline V gene, CDR1 is SGHVS and CDR2 is FNYEAQ. The CDR3 protein is CASSQLTAYEQYF. The CDR3 DNA reads TGTGCCAGCAGCCAACTGACAGCTTACGAGCAGTACTTC.